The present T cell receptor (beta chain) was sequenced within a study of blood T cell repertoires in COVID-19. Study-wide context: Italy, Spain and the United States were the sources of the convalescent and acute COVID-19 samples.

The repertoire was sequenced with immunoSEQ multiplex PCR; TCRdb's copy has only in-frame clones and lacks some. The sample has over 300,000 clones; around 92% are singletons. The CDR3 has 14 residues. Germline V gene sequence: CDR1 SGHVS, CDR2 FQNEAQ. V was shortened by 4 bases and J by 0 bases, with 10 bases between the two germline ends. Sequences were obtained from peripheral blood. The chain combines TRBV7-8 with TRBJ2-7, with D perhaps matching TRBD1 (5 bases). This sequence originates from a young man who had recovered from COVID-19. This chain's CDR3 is CASSSRTNSYEQYF. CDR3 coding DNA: TGTGCCAGCAGCTCGAGGACAAACTCCTACGAGCAGTACTTC.